Reported below is one T cell receptor (beta chain). These data are taken from a study of radiation and T cells in renal cell carcinoma. TCRdb keeps only in-frame clones here, not all; method: immunoSEQ multiplex PCR. The table lists about 15,000 clones, 64% of them singletons. The ends lost 6 bases at V and 8 bases at J; junction bases unmatched: 7. The CDR3 contains 14 residues. The V gene's germline CDR1 is SEHNR and CDR2 FQNEAQ (reference sequence). The treatment is: 15 Gy SBRT to primary tumor, nephrectomy 4 weeks later. Nephrectomy followed 15 Gy stereotactic body radiation by 4 weeks. This material consisted of tumor tissue, taken from a patient whose treatment included radiotherapy and nephrectomy. This chain connects TRBV7-9 to TRBJ2-1; 10 bases fit TRBD1. The TCR was taken from a woman in her 70s with renal cell carcinoma. The CDR3 spells CASSPDRGSDEQFF. As DNA, the CDR3 is TGTGCCAGCAGTCCGGACAGGGGGTCTGATGAGCAGTTCTTC. Full variable domain (remainder filled in from reference TRBV7-9 and TRBJ2-1): DTGVSQNPRHKITKRGQNVTFRCDPISEHNRLYWYRQTLGQGPEFLTYFQNEAQLEKSRLLSDRFSAERPKGSFSTLEIQRTEQGDSAMYLCASSPDRGSDEQFFGPGTRLTVL.